This is a list of T cell receptor beta chains from one sample in a study of T cells in Graves' hyperthyroidism and ophthalmopathy. TCRdb fed the multiplex PCR reads into MiXCR, producing one record per CDR3 protein. The sample carries roughly 500,000 distinct CDR3 sequences, around 46% recorded once. The specimen was peripheral blood or thyroid tissue (not recorded which). These TCRs come from an adult woman with Graves' disease, either hyperthyroidism or ophthalmopathy (not recorded which). CDR3s include the opening cysteine and the closing phenylalanine or tryptophan. The order of the fields is J gene, D gene, V gene, clone size, CDR3 protein, CDR3 DNA. The D gene is left open where the match is weak. Size tells how often a clone was seen (once, few, many) or the class of an expanded clone, and some rows leave it out.

TRBJ2-7 NA TRBV7-9 many CASSLAEAVPLALQYF TGTGCCAGCAGCTTAGCTGAGGCGGTCCCCCTGGCCTTGCAGTACTTC
TRBJ2-7 NA TRBV7-2 many CASSRPGPFYEQYF TGTGCCAGCAGTAGACCCGGACCTTTCTACGAGCAGTACTTC
TRBJ1-5 NA TRBV10-3 few CAIWARAGQPQHF TGTGCCATTTGGGCAAGGGCTGGACAGCCCCAGCATTTT
TRBJ1-4 TRBD1 TRBV7-9 many CASSKQGLKLFF TGTGCCAGCAGCAAACAGGGGTTGAAACTGTTTTTT
TRBJ2-7 TRBD2 TRBV13 many CASSFRLANGYEQYF TGTGCCAGCAGCTTCCGACTAGCGAATGGATACGAGCAGTACTTC
TRBJ2-5 NA TRBV10-3 NA CAISVGGREAETQYF TGTGCCATCAGTGTCGGGGGGCGAGAGGCGGAGACCCAGTACTTC
TRBJ2-7 TRBD1 TRBV13 NA CASSVEGTGVDEQYF TGTGCCAGCAGCGTAGAAGGGACAGGGGTCGACGAGCAGTACTTC
TRBJ1-2 TRBD1 TRBV7-2 NA CASSLAAGTGYGYTF TGTGCCAGCAGCTTAGCGGCCGGGACAGGGTATGGCTACACCTTC
TRBJ2-5 NA TRBV10-3 many CAIRAPGAGETQYF TGTGCCATCAGGGCTCCAGGGGCCGGGGAGACCCAGTACTTC
TRBJ2-7 TRBD2 TRBV6-5 many CASSSRLAGAKEQYF TGTGCCAGCAGTTCTCGACTAGCGGGAGCGAAAGAGCAGTACTTC
TRBJ2-7 TRBD2 TRBV28 NA CASKRDSAYYEQYF TGTGCCAGCAAGCGGGATTCAGCGTACTACGAGCAGTACTTC
TRBJ2-3 TRBD1 TRBV7-2 NA CASKGQRVSDTQYF TGTGCCAGCAAGGGACAGAGGGTTTCGGATACGCAGTATTTT
TRBJ2-7 NA TRBV13 once CASRPLDGNEQYF TGTGCCAGCAGGCCCCTAGACGGAAACGAGCAGTACTTC
TRBJ1-4 TRBD1 TRBV5-5 NA CASSLTSPGQSEKLFF TGTGCCAGCAGCTTGACCTCACCGGGACAGTCGGAAAAACTGTTTTTT
TRBJ2-7 TRBD2 TRBV20-1 many CSARDLSSGSFYEQYF TGCAGTGCTAGAGATCTCTCCAGCGGGAGTTTCTACGAGCAGTACTTC
TRBJ1-2 NA TRBV4-1 many CASSRPGRSWGGYTF TGCGCCAGCAGCCGACCTGGACGCTCCTGGGGTGGCTACACCTTC
TRBJ2-7 NA TRBV2 many CASRPGPSYEQYF TGTGCCAGCAGACCGGGACCGAGCTACGAGCAGTACTTC
TRBJ1-3 TRBD1 TRBV15 NA CATSLDRRRNTIYF TGTGCCACCAGTTTGGACAGGAGAAGAAACACCATATATTTT
TRBJ1-5 TRBD1 TRBV19 many CASRSDRGSNQPQHF TGTGCCAGTAGGTCCGACAGGGGCAGCAATCAGCCCCAGCATTTT
TRBJ2-7 NA TRBV19 many CASSIKDEQYF TGTGCCAGTAGTATAAAAGACGAGCAGTACTTC
TRBJ2-6 NA TRBV19 NA CASSRDHSGANVLTF TGTGCCAGTAGTAGGGACCACTCTGGGGCCAACGTCCTGACTTTC
TRBJ1-6 TRBD1 TRBV5-1 many CASSVTGEGNSPLHF TGCGCCAGCAGCGTGACAGGGGAAGGTAATTCACCCCTCCACTTT
TRBJ1-6 TRBD1 TRBV20-1 NA CSARRGLRGTGNSPLHF TGCAGTGCTAGAAGAGGTCTCCGTGGGACAGGTAATTCACCCCTCCACTTT
TRBJ1-5 TRBD1 TRBV2 many CASSSRDSSNQPQHF TGTGCCAGCAGCTCCCGGGACAGCAGCAATCAGCCCCAGCATTTT
TRBJ1-2 NA TRBV7-9 NA CASSLGARETHGYTF TGTGCCAGCAGCTTAGGGGCAAGAGAGACCCATGGCTACACCTTC
TRBJ1-5 NA TRBV28 many CASSSPQGYQPQHF TGTGCCAGCAGTTCACCACAGGGCTATCAGCCCCAGCATTTT
TRBJ1-5 TRBD1 TRBV10-2 NA CASSEEHRGPQHF TGCGCCAGCAGTGAGGAACACAGGGGGCCCCAGCATTTT
TRBJ1-1 NA TRBV10-3 few CAIRQEANTEAFF TGTGCCATCCGACAGGAGGCAAACACTGAAGCTTTCTTT
TRBJ1-2 NA TRBV25-1 NA CASLVLRDLTYGYTF TGTGCCAGCTTAGTGTTACGGGACCTCACCTATGGCTACACCTTC
TRBJ2-7 NA TRBV6-1 many CASSNSGGYEQYF TGTGCCAGCTCCAATTCCGGGGGTTACGAGCAGTACTTC
TRBJ1-4 NA TRBV12-3/TRBV12-4 NA CASSLNPGEKLFF TGTGCCAGCAGTCTAAATCCGGGCGAAAAACTGTTTTTT
TRBJ2-7 TRBD2 TRBV10-2 many CASGEAAGGEYEQYF TGCGCCAGCGGGGAGGCAGCGGGGGGTGAATACGAGCAGTACTTC
TRBJ2-2 NA TRBV7-8 many CASSLASGRNTGELFF TGTGCCAGCAGCTTAGCTAGCGGCAGGAACACCGGGGAGCTGTTTTTT
TRBJ1-2 NA TRBV29-1 once CSVVGHYGYTF TGCAGCGTTGTAGGTCACTATGGCTACACCTTC
TRBJ2-2 NA TRBV7-9 many CASSFPLFKAGELFF TGTGCCAGCAGCTTCCCGTTATTCAAGGCCGGGGAGCTGTTTTTT
TRBJ2-6 NA TRBV19 NA CASYSQVAF TGTGCCAGTTACTCCCAGGTGGCTTTC
TRBJ2-2 TRBD2 TRBV7-8 many CASSTGGSSRELFF TGTGCCAGCAGCACGGGGGGGAGTTCCAGGGAGCTGTTTTTT
TRBJ2-3 TRBD1 TRBV5-1 NA CASSLVGQSTDTQYF TGTGCCAGCAGCTTGGTGGGACAGAGCACAGATACGCAGTATTTT
TRBJ2-5 TRBD2 TRBV5-1 many CASRLAVQETQYF TGCGCCAGCCGGCTAGCGGTTCAAGAGACCCAGTACTTC
TRBJ1-1 TRBD1 TRBV7-2 many CASSLFSWAGGNSEAFF TGTGCCAGCAGCTTATTCTCGTGGGCAGGGGGGAATTCTGAAGCTTTCTTT
TRBJ2-5 NA TRBV6-5 many CASSQNFGISETQYF TGTGCCAGCAGCCAAAACTTCGGAATTTCGGAGACCCAGTACTTC
TRBJ1-1 NA TRBV20-1 once CSASEGGATEAFF TGCAGTGCTAGTGAGGGGGGCGCGACTGAAGCTTTCTTT
TRBJ2-2 TRBD1 TRBV2 many CASRPGTATGELFF TGTGCCAGCAGGCCCGGGACAGCTACCGGGGAGCTGTTTTTT